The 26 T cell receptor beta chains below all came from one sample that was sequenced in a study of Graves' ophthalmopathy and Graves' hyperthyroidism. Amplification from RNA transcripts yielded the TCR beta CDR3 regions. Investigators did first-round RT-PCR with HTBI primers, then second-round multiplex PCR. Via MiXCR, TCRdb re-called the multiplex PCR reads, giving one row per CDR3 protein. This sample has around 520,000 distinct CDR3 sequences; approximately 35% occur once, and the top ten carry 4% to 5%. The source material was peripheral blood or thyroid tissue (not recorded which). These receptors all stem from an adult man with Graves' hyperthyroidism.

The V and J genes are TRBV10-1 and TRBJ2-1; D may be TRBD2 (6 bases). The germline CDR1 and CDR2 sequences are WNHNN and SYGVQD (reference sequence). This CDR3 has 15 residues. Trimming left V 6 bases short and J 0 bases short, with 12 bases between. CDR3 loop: CASSRDLSSYNEQFF. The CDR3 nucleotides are TGCGCCAGCAGCCGGGACTTGAGCTCCTACAATGAGCAGTTCTTC.

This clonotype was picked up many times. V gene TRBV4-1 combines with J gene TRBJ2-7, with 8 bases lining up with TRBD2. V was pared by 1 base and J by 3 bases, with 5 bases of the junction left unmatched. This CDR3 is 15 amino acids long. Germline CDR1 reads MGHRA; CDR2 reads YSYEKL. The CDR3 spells CASSQVAGPDYEQYF. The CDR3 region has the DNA TGCGCCAGCAGCCAAGTAGCGGGACCCGACTACGAGCAGTACTTC.

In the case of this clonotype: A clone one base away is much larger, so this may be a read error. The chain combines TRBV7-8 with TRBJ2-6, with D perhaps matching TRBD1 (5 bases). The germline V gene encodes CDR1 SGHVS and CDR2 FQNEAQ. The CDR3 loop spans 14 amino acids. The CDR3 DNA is TGTGCCAGCAGCCCCCACTCTGGGGCCAACGTCCTGGCTTTC. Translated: CASSPHSGANVLAF.

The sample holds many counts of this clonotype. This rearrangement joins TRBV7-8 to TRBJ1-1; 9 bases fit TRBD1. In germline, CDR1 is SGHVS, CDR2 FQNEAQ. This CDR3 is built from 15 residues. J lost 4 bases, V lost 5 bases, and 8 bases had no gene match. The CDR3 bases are TGTGCCAGCAGCCTACAGGGGGCCGGTACCACTGAAGCTTTCTTT. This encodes CASSLQGAGTTEAFF. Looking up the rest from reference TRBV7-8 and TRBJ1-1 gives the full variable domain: GAGVSQSPRYKVAKRGQDVALRCDPISGHVSLFWYQQALGQGPEFLTYFQNEAQLDKSGLPSDRFFAERPEGSVSTLKIQRTQQEDSAVYLCASSLQGAGTTEAFFGQGTRLTVV.

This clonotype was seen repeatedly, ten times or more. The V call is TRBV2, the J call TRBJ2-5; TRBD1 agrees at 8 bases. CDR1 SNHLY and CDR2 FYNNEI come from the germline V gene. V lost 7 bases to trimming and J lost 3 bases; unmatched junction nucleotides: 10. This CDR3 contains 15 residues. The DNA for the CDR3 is TGTGCCAGCAACCTGGACAGGGTCCGGGAAGAGACCCAGTACTTC. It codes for CASNLDRVREETQYF.

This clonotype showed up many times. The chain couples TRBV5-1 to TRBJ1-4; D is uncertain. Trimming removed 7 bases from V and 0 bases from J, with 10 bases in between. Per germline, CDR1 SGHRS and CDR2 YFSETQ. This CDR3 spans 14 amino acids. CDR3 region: CASRDTPTNEKLFF. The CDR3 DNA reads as TGCGCCAGCCGAGACACACCAACTAATGAAAAACTGTTTTTT.

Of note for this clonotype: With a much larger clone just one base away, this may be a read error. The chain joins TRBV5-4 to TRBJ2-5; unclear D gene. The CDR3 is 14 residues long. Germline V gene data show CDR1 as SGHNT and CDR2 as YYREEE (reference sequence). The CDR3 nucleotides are TGTGCCAACAGCTTGGGATGGCAGCAAGAGACCCAGTACTTC. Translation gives CANSLGWQQETQYF. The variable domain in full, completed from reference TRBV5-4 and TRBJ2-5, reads ETGVTQSPTHLIKTRGQQVTLRCSSQSGHNTVSWYQQALGQGPQFIFQYYREEENGRGNFPPRFSGLQFPNYSSELNVNALELDDSALYLCANSLGWQQETQYFGPGTRLLVL.

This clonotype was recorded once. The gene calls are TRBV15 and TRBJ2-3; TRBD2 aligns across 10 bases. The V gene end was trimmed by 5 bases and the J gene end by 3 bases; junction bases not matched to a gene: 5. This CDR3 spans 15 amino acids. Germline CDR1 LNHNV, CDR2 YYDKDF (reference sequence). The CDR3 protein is CATSGISGRTDTQYF. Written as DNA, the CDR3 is TGTGCCACCAGCGGAATTAGCGGGAGGACAGATACGCAGTATTTT.

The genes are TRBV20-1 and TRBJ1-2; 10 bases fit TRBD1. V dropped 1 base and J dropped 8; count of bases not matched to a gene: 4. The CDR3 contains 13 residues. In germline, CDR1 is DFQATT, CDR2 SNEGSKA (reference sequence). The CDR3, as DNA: TGCAGTGCTAGAGGACAGGGGGCTCGCGGCTACACCTTC. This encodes CSARGQGARGYTF.

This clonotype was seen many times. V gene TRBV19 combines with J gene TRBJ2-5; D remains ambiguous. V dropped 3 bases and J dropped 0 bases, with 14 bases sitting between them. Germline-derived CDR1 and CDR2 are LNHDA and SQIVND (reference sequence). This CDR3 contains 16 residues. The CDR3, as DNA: TGTGCCAGTAGTATTAGTGGAAGTGGGTACCAAGAGACCCAGTACTTC. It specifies CASSISGSGYQETQYF. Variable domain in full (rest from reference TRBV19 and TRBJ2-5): DGGITQSPKYLFRKEGQNVTLSCEQNLNHDAMYWYRQDPGQGLRLIYYSQIVNDFQKGDIAEGYSVSREKKESFPLTVTSAQKNPTAFYLCASSISGSGYQETQYFGPGTRLLVL.

The CDR3 is CASSQVPFNGSPLHF. Written as DNA, the CDR3 is TGTGCCAGCAGCCAAGTCCCATTCAATGGTTCACCCCTCCACTTT. V usage is TRBV12-3 or TRBV12-4 and J usage is TRBJ1-6; D gene uncertain. This CDR3 region has 15 residues. V was cut by 6 bases and J by 9 bases, with 18 bases left in between.

The CDR3 sequence is CAGSTRQGPASYNSPLHF. The CDR3 region has the DNA TGTGCCGGCAGTACCAGACAGGGGCCCGCTTCCTATAATTCACCCCTCCACTTT. V and J are TRBV10-3 and TRBJ1-6, with TRBD1 identical over 8 bases. CDR1 and CDR2 from the germline V gene are ENHRY and SYGVKD. With V trimmed by 11 bases and J by 1 base, 16 bases remained unmatched. CDR3 length equals 18 residues.

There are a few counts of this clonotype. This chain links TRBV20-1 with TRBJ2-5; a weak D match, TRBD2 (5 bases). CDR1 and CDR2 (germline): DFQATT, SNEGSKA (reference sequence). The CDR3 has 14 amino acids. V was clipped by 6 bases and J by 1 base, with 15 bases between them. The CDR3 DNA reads TGCAGTGCCCTAAGGAGGTTCTCCCAAGAGACCCAGTACTTC. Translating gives CSALRRFSQETQYF.

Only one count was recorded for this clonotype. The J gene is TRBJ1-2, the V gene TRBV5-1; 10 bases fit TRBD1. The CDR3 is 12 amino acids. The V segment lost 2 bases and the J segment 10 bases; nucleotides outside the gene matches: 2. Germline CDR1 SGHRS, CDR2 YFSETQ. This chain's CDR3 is CASSLGQGDYTF. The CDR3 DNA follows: TGCGCCAGCAGCTTAGGACAGGGGGACTACACCTTC.

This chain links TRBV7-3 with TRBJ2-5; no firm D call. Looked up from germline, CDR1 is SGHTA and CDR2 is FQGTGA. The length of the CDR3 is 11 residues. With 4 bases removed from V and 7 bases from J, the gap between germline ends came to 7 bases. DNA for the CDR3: TGTGCCAGCAGCTCCCCCGGGACCCAGTACTTC. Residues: CASSSPGTQYF.

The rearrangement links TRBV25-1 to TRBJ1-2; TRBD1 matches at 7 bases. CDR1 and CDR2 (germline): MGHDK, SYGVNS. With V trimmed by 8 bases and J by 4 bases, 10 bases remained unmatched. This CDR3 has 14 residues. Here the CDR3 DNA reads TGTGCCAGCTCACCGGACAGGACCGGCTATGGCTACACCTTC. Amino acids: CASSPDRTGYGYTF.

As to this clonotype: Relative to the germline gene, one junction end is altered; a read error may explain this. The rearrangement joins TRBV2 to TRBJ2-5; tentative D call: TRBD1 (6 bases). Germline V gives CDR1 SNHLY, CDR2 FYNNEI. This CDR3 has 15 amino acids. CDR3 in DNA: TGTGCCATCAGTGAGCGCGGACAGTACCAAGAGACCCAGTACTTC. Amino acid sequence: CAISERGQYQETQYF.

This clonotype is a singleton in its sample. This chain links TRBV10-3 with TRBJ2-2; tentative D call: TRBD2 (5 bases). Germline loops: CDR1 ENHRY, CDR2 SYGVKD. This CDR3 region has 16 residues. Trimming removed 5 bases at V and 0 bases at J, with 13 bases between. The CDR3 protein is CAISTMDWSNTGELFF. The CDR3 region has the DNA TGTGCCATCAGTACCATGGACTGGTCGAACACCGGGGAGCTGTTTTTT.

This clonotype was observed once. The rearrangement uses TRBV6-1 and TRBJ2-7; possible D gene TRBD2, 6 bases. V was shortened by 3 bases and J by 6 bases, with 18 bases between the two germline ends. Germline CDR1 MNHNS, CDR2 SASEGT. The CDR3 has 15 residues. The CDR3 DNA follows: TGTGCCAGCAGTGATTGGAGGGAGAATCTTTGCGAGCAGTACTTC. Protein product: CASSDWRENLCEQYF.

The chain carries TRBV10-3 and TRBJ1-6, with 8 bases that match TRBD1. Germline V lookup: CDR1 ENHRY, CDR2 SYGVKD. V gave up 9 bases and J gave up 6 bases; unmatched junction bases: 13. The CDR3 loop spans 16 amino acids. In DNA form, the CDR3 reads TGTGCCATGACAGGGGCGATCAACACCAGTAATTCACCCCTCCACTTT. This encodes CAMTGAINTSNSPLHF.

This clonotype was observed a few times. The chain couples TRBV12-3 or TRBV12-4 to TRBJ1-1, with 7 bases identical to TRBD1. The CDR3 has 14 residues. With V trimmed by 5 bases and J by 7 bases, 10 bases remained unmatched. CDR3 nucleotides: TGTGCCAGCAGTCTCGAGGGACAGCCGAATGAAGCTTTCTTT. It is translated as CASSLEGQPNEAFF.

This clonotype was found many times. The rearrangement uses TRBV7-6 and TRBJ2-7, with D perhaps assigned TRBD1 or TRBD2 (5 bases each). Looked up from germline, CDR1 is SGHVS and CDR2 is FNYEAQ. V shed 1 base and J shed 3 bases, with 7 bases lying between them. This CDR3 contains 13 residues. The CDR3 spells CASSLGDVYEQYF. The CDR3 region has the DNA TGTGCCAGCAGCTTAGGGGACGTCTACGAGCAGTACTTC. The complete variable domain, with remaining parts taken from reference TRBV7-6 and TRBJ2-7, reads GAGVSQSPRYKVTKRGQDVALRCDPISGHVSLYWYRQALGQGPEFLTYFNYEAQQDKSGLPNDRFSAERPEGSISTLTIQRTEQRDSAMYRCASSLGDVYEQYFGPGTRLTVT.

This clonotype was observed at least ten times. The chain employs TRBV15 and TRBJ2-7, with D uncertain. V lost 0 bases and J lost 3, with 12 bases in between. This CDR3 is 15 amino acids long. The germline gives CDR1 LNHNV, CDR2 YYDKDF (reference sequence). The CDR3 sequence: CATSRDRGEIYEQYF. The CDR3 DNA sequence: TGTGCCACCAGCAGAGATCGTGGAGAGATCTACGAGCAGTACTTC.

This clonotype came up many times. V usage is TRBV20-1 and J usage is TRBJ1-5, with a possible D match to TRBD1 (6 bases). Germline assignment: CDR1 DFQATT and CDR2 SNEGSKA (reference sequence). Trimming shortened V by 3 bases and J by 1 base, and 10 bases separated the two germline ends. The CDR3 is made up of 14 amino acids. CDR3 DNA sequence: TGCAGTGCTAGTTCGGGACAAAGCAATCAGCCCCAGCATTTT. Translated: CSASSGQSNQPQHF.

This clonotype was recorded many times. CDR3 amino acids: CASSPPPGTGNYGYTF. The DNA for the CDR3 is TGTGCCAGCAGCCCCCCCCCCGGGACAGGGAACTATGGCTACACCTTC. The V and J genes are TRBV7-9 and TRBJ1-2; the match to TRBD1 covers 9 bases. The germline CDR1 and CDR2 sequences are SEHNR and FQNEAQ (reference sequence). The CDR3 is made up of 16 amino acids. With 5 bases clipped from V and 2 bases from J, the junction kept 9 bases outside the gene matches.

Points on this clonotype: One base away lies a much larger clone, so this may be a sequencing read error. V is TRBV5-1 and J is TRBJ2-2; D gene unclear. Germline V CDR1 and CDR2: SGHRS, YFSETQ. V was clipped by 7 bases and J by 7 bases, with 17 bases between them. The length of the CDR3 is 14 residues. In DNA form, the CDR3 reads TGCGCCAGCGGCCTAACTATGGATCACGGGGAGCTGTTTTTT. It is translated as CASGLTMDHGELFF. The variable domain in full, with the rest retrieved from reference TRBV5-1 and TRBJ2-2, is KAGVTQTPRYLIKTRGQQVTLSCSPISGHRSVSWYQQTPGQGLQFLFEYFSETQRNKGNFPGRFSGRQFSNSRSEMNVSTLELGDSALYLCASGLTMDHGELFFGEGSRLTVL.